One sample yielded the 15 T cell receptor beta chains listed below, sequenced in a study of Graves' ophthalmopathy and Graves' hyperthyroidism. As the template, RNA transcripts were used to amplify TCR beta CDR3 regions. The first round was an RT-PCR with HTBI primers, and the second round was a multiplex PCR. A single record per CDR3 protein comes from TCRdb applying MiXCR to the multiplex PCR reads. Among 40,000 to 45,000 distinct CDR3 sequences, over 40% were seen once, and the ten largest hold around 20%. The sequenced material came from peripheral blood. These receptors originate from an adult man with Graves' ophthalmopathy.

V gene TRBV6-2 or TRBV6-3 combines with J gene TRBJ2-5; the D gene is possibly TRBD2 (6 bases). This CDR3 has 13 amino acids. Germline loops: CDR1 MNHEY, CDR2 SVGEGT. The V end was cut by 6 bases, the J end by 5 bases, with 13 bases between. The CDR3 region has the DNA TGTGCCAGCAGACGACGTGGGGGGGAGACCCAGTACTTC. Translating gives CASRRRGGETQYF.

The chain's CDR3 is CATSEPLHF. In DNA form, the CDR3 reads TGTGCCACCAGTGAACCCCTCCACTTT. The chain uses TRBV24-1 and TRBJ1-6; no reliable D call. The length of the CDR3 is 9 residues. Germline V lookup: CDR1 KGHDR, CDR2 SFDVKD. V was clipped by 4 bases and J by 12 bases, with 0 bases between them.

This clonotype was picked up many times. The genes are TRBV7-3 and TRBJ2-1, with D possibly matching TRBD1 (5 bases). Germline V gene lookup returns CDR1 SGHTA and CDR2 FQGTGA. CDR3 size: 17 residues. V dropped 5 bases and J dropped 6 bases, with 23 bases sitting between them. CDR3 region: CASSLRHRQGLGNEQFF. The DNA of the CDR3 is TGTGCCAGCAGCCTCCGGCATAGGCAGGGCTTGGGCAATGAGCAGTTCTTC.

The V and J genes are TRBV6-4 and TRBJ2-3; a weak D match, TRBD2 (5 bases). Germline values: CDR1 MRHNA, CDR2 SNTAGT. This CDR3 comprises 16 residues. V lost 0 bases and J 4 bases, leaving 14 bases between the germline ends. This CDR3 is CASSDSISGSADTQYF. The DNA of the CDR3 is TGTGCCAGCAGTGACTCGATTAGTGGGAGCGCAGATACGCAGTATTTT.

The rearrangement joins TRBV7-2 to TRBJ2-7, with TRBD1 identical over 10 bases. This CDR3 comprises 15 residues. The V gene's germline CDR1 is SGHTA and CDR2 FQGNSA. J gave up 4 bases and V 0 bases, and 3 bases lay outside the gene matches. CDR3 sequence (DNA): TGTGCCAGCAGCTTAGCCGGGACAGGGGATTACGAGCAGTACTTC. Its protein is CASSLAGTGDYEQYF.

Remarks on this clonotype: One junction end does not reproduce the germline sequence, and a read error may be involved. V is TRBV7-8 and J is TRBJ2-6; D could derive from TRBD1 or TRBD2 (5 bases each). Germline CDR1 SGHVS, CDR2 FQNEAQ. The CDR3 extends over 19 amino acids. The CDR3 bases are TGTGCCAGCACCCCGTCGCCGGGATTGAGATGGTCTGGGGCCAACGTCCTGACCTTC. It yields the protein CASTPSPGLRWSGANVLTF.

This clonotype showed up many times. The chain couples TRBV9 to TRBJ2-7; either TRBD1 or TRBD2 may supply D (5 bases each). Germline V lookup: CDR1 SGDLS, CDR2 YYNGEE. The ends were cut back, 0 bases at V and 3 bases at J, with 13 bases in the middle. The CDR3 sequence is 15 residues long. The CDR3 nucleotides are TGTGCCAGCAGCGTAGGGGACGGTGGAAACTACGAGCAGTACTTC. This codes for CASSVGDGGNYEQYF.

CDR3 nucleotides: TGTGCCAGCAGCAAGACTAGCGGAGTGAACACTGAAGCTTTCTTT. It codes for CASSKTSGVNTEAFF. The chain joins TRBV11-1 to TRBJ1-1; D not certain. The germline gives CDR1 SGHAT, CDR2 FQDESV (reference sequence). The CDR3 spans 15 residues. The V end lost 5 bases, the J end lost 0 bases, and 13 bases lay between the germline ends.

This clonotype was found many times. The chain is built from TRBV12-3 or TRBV12-4 and TRBJ2-2, with D perhaps TRBD1 (6 bases). V lost 6 bases, J lost 7 bases, and 15 bases lay in between. The CDR3 is made up of 14 amino acids. CDR3: CASRIQGLVGELFF. CDR3 in DNA: TGTGCCAGCAGGATACAGGGTTTGGTCGGGGAGCTGTTTTTT.

This clonotype was counted many times. The germline gene is not matched at one end of the junction; a read error may be the cause. The V gene is TRBV12-3 or TRBV12-4, the J gene TRBJ1-5; D might be TRBD1 (6 bases). The length of the CDR3 is 16 residues. The CDR3 coding sequence is TGTGCCAGCAGTGCAGGATTTACAGGGTTGGATCAGTCCCAGCATTTT. Protein sequence: CASSAGFTGLDQSQHF.

Points on this clonotype: The conserved closing phenylalanine or tryptophan is absent in this CDR3, likely reflecting a read error. The DNA is omitted, as the CDR3 cannot be located on it reliably, and the CDR3 follows TCRdb's listing. The chain recombines TRBV2 with TRBJ2-7; no DNA check was done on the table's D call, TRBD1. 15 amino acids form the CDR3, both terminal residues included. The germline CDR1 and CDR2 sequences are SNHLY and FYNNEI. The CDR3 protein is CASRPPGRGAYERCD.

This clonotype was found once. The V gene is TRBV19, the J gene TRBJ1-4; possible D gene TRBD1, 5 bases. V was pared by 9 bases and J by 1 base, with 18 bases between. Germline V gene sequence: CDR1 LNHDA, CDR2 SQIVND (reference sequence). The CDR3 totals 16 residues. CDR3 amino acids: CASSLLGARTNEKLFF. Written as DNA, the CDR3 is TGTGCCAGCAGTTTACTCGGGGCCAGAACTAATGAAAAACTGTTTTTT. The variable domain in full, completed from reference TRBV19 and TRBJ1-4, reads DGGITQSPKYLFRKEGQNVTLSCEQNLNHDAMYWYRQDPGQGLRLIYYSQIVNDFQKGDIAEGYSVSREKKESFPLTVTSAQKNPTAFYLCASSLLGARTNEKLFFGSGTQLSVL.

The chain is built from TRBV3-1 and TRBJ1-5; D unresolved. The V end was cut by 5 bases, the J end by 13 bases, with 15 bases between. Germline CDR1 is LGHDT and CDR2 is YNNKEL (reference sequence). This CDR3 is 12 amino acids long. As DNA, the CDR3 is TGTGCCAGCAGCTCAGACGGAAAGTCTCAGCATTTT. Translated: CASSSDGKSQHF.

The gene calls are TRBV20-1 and TRBJ2-1; possibly TRBD2 for D (5 bases). V lost 2 bases and J 9 bases, leaving 8 bases between the germline ends. CDR3 length: 11 residues. Germline CDR1 and CDR2: DFQATT and SNEGSKA (reference sequence). CDR3 region: CSARPSSEQFF. CDR3 nucleotides: TGCAGTGCTAGACCTAGCAGTGAGCAGTTCTTC.

This rearrangement joins TRBV20-1 to TRBJ2-1, with D tentatively TRBD2 (5 bases). The CDR3 spans 13 residues. Germline V gene sequence: CDR1 DFQATT, CDR2 SNEGSKA (reference sequence). The germline V and J ends were trimmed by 1 base and 7 bases, with 11 bases remaining between them. The CDR3 DNA reads as TGCAGTGCTAGAGGCAATAGCGATAATGAGCAGTTCTTC. It yields the protein CSARGNSDNEQFF.